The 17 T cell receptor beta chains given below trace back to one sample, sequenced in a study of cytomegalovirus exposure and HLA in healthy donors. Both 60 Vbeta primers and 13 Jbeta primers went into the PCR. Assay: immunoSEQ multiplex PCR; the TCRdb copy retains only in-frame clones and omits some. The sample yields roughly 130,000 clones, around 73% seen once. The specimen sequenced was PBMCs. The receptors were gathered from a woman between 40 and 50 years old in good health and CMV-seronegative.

CDR3 coding DNA: TGTGCCAGCAGCTCCGGACTAGCGGGGGGGCATGAGCAGTTCTTC. This sequence encodes CASSSGLAGGHEQFF. This rearrangement joins TRBV7-9 to TRBJ2-1; 15 nucleotides agree with TRBD2. Germline CDR1 reads SEHNR; CDR2 reads FQNEAQ (reference sequence). J lost 8 bases, V lost 4 bases, and 3 bases had no gene match. The CDR3 loop spans 15 amino acids.

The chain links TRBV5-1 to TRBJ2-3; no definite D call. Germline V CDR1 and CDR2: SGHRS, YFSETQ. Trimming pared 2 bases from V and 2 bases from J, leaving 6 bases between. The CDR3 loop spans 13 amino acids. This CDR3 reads CASSFVYTDTQYF. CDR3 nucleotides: TGCGCCAGCAGCTTTGTCTACACAGATACGCAGTATTTT.

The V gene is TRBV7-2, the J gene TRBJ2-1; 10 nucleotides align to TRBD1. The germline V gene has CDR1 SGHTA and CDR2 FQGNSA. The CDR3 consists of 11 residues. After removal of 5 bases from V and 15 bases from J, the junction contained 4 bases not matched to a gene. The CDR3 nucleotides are TGTGCCAGCAGCCCCGGGACAGGGGTGTTCTTC. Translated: CASSPGTGVFF.

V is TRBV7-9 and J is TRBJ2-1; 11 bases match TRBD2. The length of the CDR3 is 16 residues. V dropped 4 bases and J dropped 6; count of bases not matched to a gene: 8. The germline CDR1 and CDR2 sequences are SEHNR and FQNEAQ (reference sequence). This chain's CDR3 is CASSSRLAGRTNEQFF. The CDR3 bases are TGTGCCAGCAGCTCTCGACTAGCGGGAAGAACCAATGAGCAGTTCTTC.

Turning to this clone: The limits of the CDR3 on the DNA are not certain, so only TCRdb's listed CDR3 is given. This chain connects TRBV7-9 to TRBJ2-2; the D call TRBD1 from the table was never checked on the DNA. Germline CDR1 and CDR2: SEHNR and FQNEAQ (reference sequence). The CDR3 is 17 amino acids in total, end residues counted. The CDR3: CASSLWGQLLRAGELFF.

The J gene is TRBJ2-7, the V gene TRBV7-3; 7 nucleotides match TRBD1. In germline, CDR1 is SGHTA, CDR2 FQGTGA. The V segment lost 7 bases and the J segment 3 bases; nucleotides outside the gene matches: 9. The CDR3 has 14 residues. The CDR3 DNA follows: TGTGCCAGCACTCCGGACAGGCCAATCTACGAGCAGTACGTC. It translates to CASTPDRPIYEQYV.

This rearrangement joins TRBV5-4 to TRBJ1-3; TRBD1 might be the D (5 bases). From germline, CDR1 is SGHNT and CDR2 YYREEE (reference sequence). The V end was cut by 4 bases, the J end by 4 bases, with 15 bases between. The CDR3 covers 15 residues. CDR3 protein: CASSTPDSLGNTIYF. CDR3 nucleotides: TGTGCCAGCAGCACCCCAGACAGTCTAGGAAACACCATATATTTT.

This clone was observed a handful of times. The CDR3 region is CASSLLGGQGAVEQYF. The CDR3 DNA follows: TGTGCCAGCAGTTTATTGGGGGGACAGGGGGCGGTGGAGCAGTACTTC. V and J are TRBV27 and TRBJ2-7, with 12 bases fitting TRBD1. Germline V gives CDR1 MNHEY, CDR2 SMNVEV (reference sequence). CDR3 length: 16 amino acids. The V gene end was trimmed by 1 base and the J gene end by 7 bases; junction bases not matched to a gene: 8.

The CDR3 loop reads CSVRAGAAGELFF. DNA for the CDR3: TGCAGCGTTCGGGCGGGGGCTGCCGGGGAGCTGTTTTTT. This sequence joins TRBV29-1 and TRBJ2-2; D possibly corresponds to TRBD2 (7 bases). The V end lost 5 bases, the J end lost 6 bases, and 13 bases lay between the germline ends. CDR1 and CDR2 (germline): SQVTM, ANQGSEA. The CDR3 length is 13 residues.

CDR3 sequence reads: CASRSQGTEAFF. CDR3 DNA sequence: TGTGCCAGCCGGTCCCAGGGAACTGAAGCTTTCTTT. V and J are TRBV7-6 and TRBJ1-1; D might be TRBD1 (5 bases). V was clipped by 8 bases and J by 5 bases, with 12 bases between them. Germline V CDR1 and CDR2: SGHVS, FNYEAQ. The CDR3 loop spans 12 amino acids.

The CDR3 bases are TGTGCCAGCAGCTTCGGGACTAGCGGAGATACGCAGTATTTT. Its translation is CASSFGTSGDTQYF. The chain couples TRBV5-6 to TRBJ2-3; 11 bases are a match to TRBD2. Germline-derived CDR1 and CDR2 are SGHDT and YYEEEE. This CDR3 region has 14 residues. The trim removed 2 bases at V and 5 bases at J, leaving 1 base unmatched.

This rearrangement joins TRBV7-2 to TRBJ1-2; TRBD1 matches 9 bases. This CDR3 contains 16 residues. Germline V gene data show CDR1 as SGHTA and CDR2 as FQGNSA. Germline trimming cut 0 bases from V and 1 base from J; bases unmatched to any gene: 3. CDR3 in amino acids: CASSLATGGVNYGYTF. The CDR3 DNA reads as TGTGCCAGCAGCTTAGCGACAGGGGGAGTTAACTATGGCTACACCTTC.

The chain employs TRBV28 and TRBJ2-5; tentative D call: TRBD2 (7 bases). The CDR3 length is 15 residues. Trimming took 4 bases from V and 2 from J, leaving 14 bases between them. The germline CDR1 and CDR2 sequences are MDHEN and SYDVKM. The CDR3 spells CASSSPGRGQETQYF. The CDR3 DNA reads TGTGCCAGCAGTTCGCCGGGGAGGGGGCAAGAGACCCAGTACTTC.

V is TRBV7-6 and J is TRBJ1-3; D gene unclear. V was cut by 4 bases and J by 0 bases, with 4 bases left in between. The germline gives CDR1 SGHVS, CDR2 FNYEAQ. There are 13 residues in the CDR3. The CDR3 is CASSSNSGNTIYF. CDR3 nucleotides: TGTGCCAGCAGCTCCAACTCTGGAAACACCATATATTTT.

CDR3 sequence (DNA): TGCGCCAGCAGCCACCGGGACAGGGGGCTGGACTATGGCTACACCTTC. This gives the protein CASSHRDRGLDYGYTF. The V gene is TRBV5-1, the J gene TRBJ1-2; 12 bases agree with TRBD1. The V gene's germline CDR1 is SGHRS and CDR2 YFSETQ. The CDR3 spans 16 residues. The J segment lost 3 bases and the V segment lost 4 bases, leaving 7 bases of the junction unmatched.

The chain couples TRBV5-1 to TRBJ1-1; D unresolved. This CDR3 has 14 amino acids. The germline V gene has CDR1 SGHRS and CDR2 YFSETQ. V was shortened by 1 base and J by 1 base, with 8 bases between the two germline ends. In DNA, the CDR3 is TGCGCCAGCAGCTTGACAACAACGAACACTGAAGCTTTCTTT. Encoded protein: CASSLTTTNTEAFF.

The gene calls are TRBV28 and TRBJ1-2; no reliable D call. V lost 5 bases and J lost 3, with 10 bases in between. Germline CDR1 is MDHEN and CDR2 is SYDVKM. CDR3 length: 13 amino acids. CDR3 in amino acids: CASSTDNYYGYTF. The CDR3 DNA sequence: TGTGCCAGCAGTACCGACAACTACTATGGCTACACCTTC.